The clone carrying this T cell receptor beta chain is termed medium-sized. TCRdb ran MiXCR on the PCR reads and lists one entry per CDR3 protein. The sample shows more than 3,000 distinct CDR3 sequences, roughly 19% of them seen only once. The data derive from a study of tumor-infiltrating lymphocytes in oesophageal squamous cell carcinoma. The CDR3 is 12 residues long. V was clipped by 4 bases and J by 6 bases, with 10 bases between them. The source is a male donor with esophageal squamous cell carcinoma. This chain connects TRBV12-3 or TRBV12-4 to TRBJ2-7; D is possibly TRBD1 (5 bases). Sequencing was carried out using normal esophageal tissue next to the tumor. The CDR3 reads CASSSGRVEQYF. CDR3 bases: TGTGCCAGCAGTTCGGGCAGGGTCGAGCAGTACTTC.